The entry below describes one T cell receptor beta chain. The antigen is unknown. This specimen belongs to a study of cytomegalovirus exposure and HLA in healthy donors. Whole-study context: Findings of an earlier analysis included some 120 million unique TCR beta sequences from some 190 million T cells. Whole-study findings and limits: The investigators catalogued 150 or so TCR beta chains as cytomegalovirus-associated. Prior analysis indicated that the majority of TCR beta V segments exhibited productivity approximately 87% or approximately 30% of the time. It was in a later analysis that TCR association rates were seen to vary by HLA locus, highest for DRB1 and lowest for HLA-C.

From germline, CDR1 is MNHNY and CDR2 SVGAGI (reference sequence). Trimming shortened V by 1 base and J by 7 bases, and 11 bases separated the two germline ends. The CDR3 consists of 14 residues. It was with 60 Vbeta and 13 Jbeta primers that the PCR ran. Clones were read by immunoSEQ multiplex PCR, and TCRdb kept only the in-frame ones, dropping some. Of more than 150,000 clones in the sample, 70% to 90% were seen once. The sequence was obtained from a man aged 18 to 30 in good health and CMV-seropositive. The specimen sequenced was PBMCs. The rearrangement uses TRBV6-6 and TRBJ2-1; D is possibly TRBD2 (6 bases). The CDR3 is CASSYYGAGNEQFF. CDR3 DNA sequence: TGTGCCAGCAGTTACTACGGGGCGGGGAATGAGCAGTTCTTC.